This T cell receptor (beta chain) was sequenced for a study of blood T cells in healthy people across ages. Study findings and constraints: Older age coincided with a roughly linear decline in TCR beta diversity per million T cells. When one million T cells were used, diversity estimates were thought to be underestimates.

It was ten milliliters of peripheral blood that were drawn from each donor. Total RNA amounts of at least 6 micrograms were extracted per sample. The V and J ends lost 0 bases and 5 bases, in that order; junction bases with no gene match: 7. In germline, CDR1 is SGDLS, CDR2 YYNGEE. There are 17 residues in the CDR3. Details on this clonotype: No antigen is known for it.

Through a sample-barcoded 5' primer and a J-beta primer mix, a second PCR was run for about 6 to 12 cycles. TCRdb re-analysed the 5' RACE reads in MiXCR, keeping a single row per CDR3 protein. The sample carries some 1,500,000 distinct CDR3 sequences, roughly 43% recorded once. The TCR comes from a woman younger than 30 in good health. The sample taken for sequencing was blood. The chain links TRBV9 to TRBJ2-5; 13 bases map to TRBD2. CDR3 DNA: TGTGCCAGCAGCGTAGGCGGGACTAGCGGGGTTGGCGAGACCCAGTACTTC. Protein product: CASSVGGTSGVGETQYF.